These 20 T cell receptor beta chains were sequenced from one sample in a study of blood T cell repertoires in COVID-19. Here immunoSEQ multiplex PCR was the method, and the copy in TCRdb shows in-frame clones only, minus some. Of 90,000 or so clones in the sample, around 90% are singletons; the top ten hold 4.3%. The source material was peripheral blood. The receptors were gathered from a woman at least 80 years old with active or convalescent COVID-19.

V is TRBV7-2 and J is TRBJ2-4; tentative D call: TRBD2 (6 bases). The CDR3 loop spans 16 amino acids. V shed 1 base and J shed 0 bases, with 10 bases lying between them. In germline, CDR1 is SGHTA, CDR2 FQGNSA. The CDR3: CASSLGGLVAKNIQYF. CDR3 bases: TGTGCCAGCAGCTTAGGGGGACTTGTAGCCAAAAACATTCAGTACTTC. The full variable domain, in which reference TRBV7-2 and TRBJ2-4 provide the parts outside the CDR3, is GAGVSQSPSNKVTEKGKDVELRCDPISGHTALYWYRQSLGQGLEFLIYFQGNSAPDKSGLPSDRFSAERTGGSVSTLTIQRTQQEDSAVYLCASSLGGLVAKNIQYFGAGTRLSVL.

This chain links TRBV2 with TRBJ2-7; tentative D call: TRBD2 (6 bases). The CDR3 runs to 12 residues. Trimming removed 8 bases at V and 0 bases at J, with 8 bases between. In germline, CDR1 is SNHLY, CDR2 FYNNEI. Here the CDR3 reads CASWEASYEQYF. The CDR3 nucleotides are TGTGCCAGCTGGGAGGCCTCCTACGAGCAGTACTTC. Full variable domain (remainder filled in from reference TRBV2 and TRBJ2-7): EPEVTQTPSHQVTQMGQEVILRCVPISNHLYFYWYRQILGQKVEFLVSFYNNEISEKSEIFDDQFSVERPDGSNFTLKIRSTKLEDSAMYFCASWEASYEQYFGPGTRLTVT.

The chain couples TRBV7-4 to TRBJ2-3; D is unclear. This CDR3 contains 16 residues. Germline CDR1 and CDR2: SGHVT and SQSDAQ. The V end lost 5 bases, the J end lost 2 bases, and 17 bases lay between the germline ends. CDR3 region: CASSLRSEKLTDTQYF. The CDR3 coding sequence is TGTGCCAGCAGCCTCCGCAGCGAAAAACTCACAGATACGCAGTATTTT.

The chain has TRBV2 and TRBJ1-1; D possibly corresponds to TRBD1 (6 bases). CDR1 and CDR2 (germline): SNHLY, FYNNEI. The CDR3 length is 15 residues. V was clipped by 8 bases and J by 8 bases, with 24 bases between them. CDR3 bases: TGTGCCAGCTATATATCAACAGGGAGCCTTGGGGAAGCTTTCTTT. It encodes CASYISTGSLGEAFF. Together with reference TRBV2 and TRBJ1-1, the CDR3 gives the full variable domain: EPEVTQTPSHQVTQMGQEVILRCVPISNHLYFYWYRQILGQKVEFLVSFYNNEISEKSEIFDDQFSVERPDGSNFTLKIRSTKLEDSAMYFCASYISTGSLGEAFFGQGTRLTVV.

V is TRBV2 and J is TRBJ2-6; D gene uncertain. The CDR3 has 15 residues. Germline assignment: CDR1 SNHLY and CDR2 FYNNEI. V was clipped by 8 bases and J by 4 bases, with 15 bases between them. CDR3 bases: TGTGCCAGCCCCCGAGCGTTCTCGGGGGCCAACGTCCTGACTTTC. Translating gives CASPRAFSGANVLTF. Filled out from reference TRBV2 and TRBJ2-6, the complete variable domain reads EPEVTQTPSHQVTQMGQEVILRCVPISNHLYFYWYRQILGQKVEFLVSFYNNEISEKSEIFDDQFSVERPDGSNFTLKIRSTKLEDSAMYFCASPRAFSGANVLTFGAGSRLTVL.

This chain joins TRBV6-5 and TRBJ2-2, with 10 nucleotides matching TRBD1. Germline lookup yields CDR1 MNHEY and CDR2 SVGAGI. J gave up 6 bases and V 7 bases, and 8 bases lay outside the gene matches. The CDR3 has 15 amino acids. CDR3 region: CASNPDRGRSGELFF. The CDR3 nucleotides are TGTGCCAGCAATCCTGACAGGGGGCGATCCGGGGAGCTGTTTTTT.

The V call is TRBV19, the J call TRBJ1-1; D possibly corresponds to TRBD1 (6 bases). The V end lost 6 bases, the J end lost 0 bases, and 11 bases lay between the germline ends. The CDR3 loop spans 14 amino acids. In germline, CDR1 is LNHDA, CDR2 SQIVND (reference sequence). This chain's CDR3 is CASSQWGLNTEAFF. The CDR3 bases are TGTGCCAGTAGCCAGTGGGGGCTGAACACTGAAGCTTTCTTT.

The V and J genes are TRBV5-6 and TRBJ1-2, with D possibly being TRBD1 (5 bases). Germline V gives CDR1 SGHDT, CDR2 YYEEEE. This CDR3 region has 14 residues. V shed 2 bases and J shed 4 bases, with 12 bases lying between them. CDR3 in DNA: TGTGCCAGCAGCTTTACGGGGGATTCCTATGGCTACACCTTC. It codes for CASSFTGDSYGYTF.

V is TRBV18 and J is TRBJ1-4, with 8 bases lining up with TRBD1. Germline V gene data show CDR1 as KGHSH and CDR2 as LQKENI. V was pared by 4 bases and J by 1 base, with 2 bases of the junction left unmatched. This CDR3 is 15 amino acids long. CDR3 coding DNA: TGTGCCAGCTCACGAGACAGGGGAACTAATGAAAAACTGTTTTTT. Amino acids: CASSRDRGTNEKLFF.

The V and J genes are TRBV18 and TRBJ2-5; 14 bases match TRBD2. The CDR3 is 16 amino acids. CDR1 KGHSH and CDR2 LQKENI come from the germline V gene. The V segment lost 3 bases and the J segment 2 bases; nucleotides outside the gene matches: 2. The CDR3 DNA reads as TGTGCCAGCTCACCGGGACTAGCGGGAGCACAAGAGACCCAGTACTTC. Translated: CASSPGLAGAQETQYF.

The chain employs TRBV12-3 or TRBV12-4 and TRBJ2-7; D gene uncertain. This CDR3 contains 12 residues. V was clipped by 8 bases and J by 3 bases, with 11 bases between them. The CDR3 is CASARNLYEQYF. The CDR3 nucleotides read TGTGCCAGCGCCAGGAATCTCTACGAGCAGTACTTC.

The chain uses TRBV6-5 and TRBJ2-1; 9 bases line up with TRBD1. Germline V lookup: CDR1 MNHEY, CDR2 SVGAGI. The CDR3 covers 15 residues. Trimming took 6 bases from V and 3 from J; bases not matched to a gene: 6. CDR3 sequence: CASRRTGVLYNEQFF. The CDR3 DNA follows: TGTGCCAGCAGAAGGACAGGGGTCCTCTACAATGAGCAGTTCTTC.

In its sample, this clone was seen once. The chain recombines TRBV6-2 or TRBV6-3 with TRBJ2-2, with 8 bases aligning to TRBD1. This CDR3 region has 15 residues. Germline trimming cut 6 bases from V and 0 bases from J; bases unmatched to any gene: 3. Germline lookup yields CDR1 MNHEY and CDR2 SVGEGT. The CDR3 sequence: CASSLQGANTGELFF. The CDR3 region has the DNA TGTGCCAGCAGCCTACAGGGGGCGAACACCGGGGAGCTGTTTTTT.

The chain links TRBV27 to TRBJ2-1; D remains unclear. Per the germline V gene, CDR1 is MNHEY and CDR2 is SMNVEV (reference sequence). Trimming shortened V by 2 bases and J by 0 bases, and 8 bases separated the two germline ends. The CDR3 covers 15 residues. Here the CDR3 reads CASSLVRSSYNEQFF. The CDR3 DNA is TGTGCCAGCAGTTTAGTCCGGAGCTCCTACAATGAGCAGTTCTTC.

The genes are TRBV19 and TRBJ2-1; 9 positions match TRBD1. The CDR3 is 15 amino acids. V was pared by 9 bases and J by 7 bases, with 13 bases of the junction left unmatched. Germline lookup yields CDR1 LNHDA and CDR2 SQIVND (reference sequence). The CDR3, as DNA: TGTGCCAGCACCCCTACCGGGACAGGGTCAAATGAGCAGTTCTTC. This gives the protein CASTPTGTGSNEQFF.

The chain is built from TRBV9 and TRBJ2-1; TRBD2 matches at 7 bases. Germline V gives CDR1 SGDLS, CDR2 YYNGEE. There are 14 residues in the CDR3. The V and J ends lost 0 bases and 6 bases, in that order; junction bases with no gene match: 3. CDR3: CASSVATGGNEQFF. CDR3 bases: TGTGCCAGCAGCGTAGCTACGGGGGGCAATGAGCAGTTCTTC. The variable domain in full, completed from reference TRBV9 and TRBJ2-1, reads DSGVTQTPKHLITATGQRVTLRCSPRSGDLSVYWYQQSLDQGLQFLIQYYNGEERAKGNILERFSAQQFPDLHSELNLSSLELGDSALYFCASSVATGGNEQFFGPGTRLTVL.

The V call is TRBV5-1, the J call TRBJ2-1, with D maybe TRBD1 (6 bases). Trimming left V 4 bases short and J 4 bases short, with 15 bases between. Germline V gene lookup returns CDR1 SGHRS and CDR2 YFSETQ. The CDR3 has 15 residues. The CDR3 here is CASSPDSTGYNEQFF. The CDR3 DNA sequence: TGCGCCAGCAGCCCGGACAGTACGGGATACAATGAGCAGTTCTTC.

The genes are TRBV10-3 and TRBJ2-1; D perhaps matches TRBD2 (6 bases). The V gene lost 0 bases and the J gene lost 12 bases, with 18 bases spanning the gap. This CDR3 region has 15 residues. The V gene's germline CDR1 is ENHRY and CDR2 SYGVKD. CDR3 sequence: CAISESRGTAQLQFF. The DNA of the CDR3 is TGTGCCATCAGTGAGTCTCGCGGGACCGCCCAATTGCAGTTCTTC.

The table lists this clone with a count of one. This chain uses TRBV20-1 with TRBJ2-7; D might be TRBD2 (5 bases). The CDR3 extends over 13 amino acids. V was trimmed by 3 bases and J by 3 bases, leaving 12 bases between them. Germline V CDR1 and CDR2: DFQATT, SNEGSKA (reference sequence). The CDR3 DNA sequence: TGCAGTGCTAGTACCAGTAGCGTCTACGAGCAGTACTTC. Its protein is CSASTSSVYEQYF.

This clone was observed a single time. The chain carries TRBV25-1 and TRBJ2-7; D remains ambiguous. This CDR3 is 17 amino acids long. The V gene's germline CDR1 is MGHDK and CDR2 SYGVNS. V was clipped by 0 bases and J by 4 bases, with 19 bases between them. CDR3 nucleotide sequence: TGTGCCAGCAGTGAATATAAAGAGGCAACGAAGGTGTACGAGCAGTACTTC. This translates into CASSEYKEATKVYEQYF.